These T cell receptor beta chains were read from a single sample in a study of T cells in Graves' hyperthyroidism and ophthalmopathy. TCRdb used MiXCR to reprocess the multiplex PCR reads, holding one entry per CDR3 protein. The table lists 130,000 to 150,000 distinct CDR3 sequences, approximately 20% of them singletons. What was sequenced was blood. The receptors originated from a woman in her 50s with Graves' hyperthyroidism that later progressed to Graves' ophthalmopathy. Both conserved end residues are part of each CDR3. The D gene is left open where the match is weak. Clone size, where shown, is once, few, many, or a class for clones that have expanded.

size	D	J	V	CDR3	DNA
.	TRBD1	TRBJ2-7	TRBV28	CASIASGTGSYEQYF	TGTGCCAGCATTGCCTCCGGGACAGGCTCCTACGAGCAGTACTTC
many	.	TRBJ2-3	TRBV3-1	CASSQGGRSTDTQYF	TGTGCCAGCAGCCAAGGCGGTCGATCCACAGATACGCAGTATTTT
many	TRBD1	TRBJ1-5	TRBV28	CASGQGGPGLPQHF	TGTGCCAGCGGACAGGGGGGACCGGGGTTGCCCCAGCATTTT
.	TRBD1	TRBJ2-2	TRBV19	CASSRPPGQGGTGELFF	TGTGCCAGTAGTAGACCGCCGGGACAGGGCGGCACCGGGGAGCTGTTTTTT
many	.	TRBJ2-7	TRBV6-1	CASSEGAGGFYEQYF	TGTGCCAGCAGTGAAGGAGCCGGGGGCTTTTACGAGCAGTACTTC
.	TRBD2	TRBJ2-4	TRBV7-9	CASSSPTSGRGGAKNIQYF	TGTGCCAGCAGCTCCCCTACTAGCGGGAGGGGGGGGGCCAAAAACATTCAGTACTTC
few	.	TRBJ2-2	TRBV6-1	CASRKSPGATGELFF	TGTGCCAGCAGGAAGTCCCCGGGGGCCACCGGGGAGCTGTTTTTT
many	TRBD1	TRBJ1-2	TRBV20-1	CSAETGGPFGYTF	TGCAGTGCTGAGACAGGGGGCCCGTTTGGCTACACCTTC
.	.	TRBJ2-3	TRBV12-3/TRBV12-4	CASSFSPMKYF	TGTGCCAGCAGTTTCTCACCCATGAAGTATTTT
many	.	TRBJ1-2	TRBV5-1	CASSLALRLKDSYTF	TGCGCCAGCAGCTTGGCCCTAAGATTAAAGGATAGCTACACCTTC
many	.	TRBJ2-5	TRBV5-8	CASSQEPLSETQYF	TGTGCCAGCAGCCAAGAACCCCTTTCCGAGACCCAGTACTTC
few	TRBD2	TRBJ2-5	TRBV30	CAWTLSGRARGAQYF	TGTGCCTGGACTCTTAGCGGGAGGGCCAGAGGGGCCCAGTACTTC
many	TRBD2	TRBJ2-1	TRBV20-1	CSVTSGGTYNEQFF	TGCAGTGTGACTAGCGGGGGTACCTACAATGAGCAGTTCTTC
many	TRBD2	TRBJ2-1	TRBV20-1	CSAASLAGPFNEQFF	TGCAGTGCGGCTAGCCTAGCGGGGCCTTTCAATGAGCAGTTCTTC
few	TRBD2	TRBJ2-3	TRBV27	CASSLPGLAGVVDTQYF	TGTGCCAGCAGTTTACCAGGACTAGCGGGAGTGGTAGATACGCAGTATTTT
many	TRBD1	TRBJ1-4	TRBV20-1	CSATGTGSEKLFF	TGCAGTGCTACCGGGACAGGGAGCGAAAAACTGTTTTTT
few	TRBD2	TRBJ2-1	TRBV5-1	CASSLTSGISEQFF	TGCGCCAGCAGCTTGACTAGCGGGATTAGTGAGCAGTTCTTC
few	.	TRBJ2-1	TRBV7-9	CATQEGARVDEQFF	TGTGCCACCCAGGAGGGGGCGCGGGTTGATGAGCAGTTCTTC
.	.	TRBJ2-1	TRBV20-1	CSASTGQFGYNEQFF	TGCAGTGCTAGTACTGGACAGTTTGGCTACAATGAGCAGTTCTTC
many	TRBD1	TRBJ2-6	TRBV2	CASGGQSGANVLTF	TGTGCCAGCGGGGGACAGTCTGGGGCCAACGTCCTGACTTTC
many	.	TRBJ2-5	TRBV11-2	CASSLAPQETQYF	TGTGCCAGCAGCTTAGCCCCCCAAGAGACCCAGTACTTC
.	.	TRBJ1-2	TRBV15	CATSSPNRNGYTF	TGTGCCACCAGCAGTCCCAACAGGAATGGCTACACCTTC
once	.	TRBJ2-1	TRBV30	CAWSVRAGYNEQFF	TGTGCCTGGAGTGTACGGGCGGGATACAATGAGCAGTTCTTC
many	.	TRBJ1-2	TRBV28	CASSFALGGDYGYTF	TGTGCCAGCAGTTTCGCCCTGGGGGGCGACTATGGCTACACCTTC
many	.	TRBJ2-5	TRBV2	CASNEHQEAQYF	TGTGCCAGCAATGAACACCAAGAGGCCCAGTACTTC
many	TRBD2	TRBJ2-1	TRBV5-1	CASSIGLARSYNEQFF	TGCGCCAGCAGCATCGGACTAGCCAGGTCCTACAATGAGCAGTTCTTC
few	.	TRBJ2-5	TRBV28	CASSLYGKVGGMSTQYF	TGTGCCAGCAGTTTATATGGGAAGGTTGGCGGGATGTCGACCCAGTACTTC
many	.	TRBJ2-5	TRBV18	CASSPLSPQAFQETQYF	TGTGCCAGCTCACCATTGAGTCCGCAGGCATTCCAAGAGACCCAGTACTTC
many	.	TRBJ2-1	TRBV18	CASSPDGGHREQFF	TGTGCCAGCTCCCCAGATGGGGGCCATCGTGAGCAGTTCTTC
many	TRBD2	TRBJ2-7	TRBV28	CASSPSGRAQEQYF	TGTGCCAGCAGTCCTAGCGGGAGGGCCCAAGAGCAGTACTTC
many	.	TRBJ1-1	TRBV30	CACRTGGRGNTEAFF	TGTGCCTGCCGGACGGGCGGGCGGGGAAACACTGAAGCTTTCTTT
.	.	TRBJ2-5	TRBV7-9	CASSSTAGGIETQYF	TGTGCCAGCAGCTCAACGGCAGGTGGGATAGAGACCCAGTACTTC
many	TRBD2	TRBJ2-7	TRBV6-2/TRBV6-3	CASKGTTKDGTYEQYF	TGTGCCAGCAAAGGGACTACGAAGGACGGAACCTACGAGCAGTACTTC
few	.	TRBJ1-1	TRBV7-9	CASSLKGGDTEAFF	TGTGCCAGCAGCTTAAAGGGAGGGGACACTGAAGCTTTCTTT
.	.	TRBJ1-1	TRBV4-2	CASSQDLARWERTEAFF	TGTGCCAGCAGCCAAGATTTGGCCCGATGGGAGAGGACTGAAGCTTTCTTT
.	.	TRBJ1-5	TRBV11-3	CASSPSWRDTQHF	TGTGCCAGCAGCCCCTCCTGGAGAGATACGCAGCATTTT
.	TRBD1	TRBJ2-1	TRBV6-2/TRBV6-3	CASSRPGQGHNEQFF	TGTGCCAGCAGCCGCCCGGGACAGGGTCACAATGAGCAGTTCTTC
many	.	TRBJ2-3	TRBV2	CASSVWRDVTDTQYF	TGTGCCAGCAGTGTATGGCGGGACGTGACAGATACGCAGTATTTT
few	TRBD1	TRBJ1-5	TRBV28	CASRSLLLNHRGHQPQHF	TGTGCCAGCAGGAGTTTGCTACTGAACCACAGGGGGCATCAGCCCCAGCATTTT
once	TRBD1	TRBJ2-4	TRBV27	CASSLTRGINRKNIQYF	TGTGCCAGCAGTTTGACCAGGGGGATTAATAGAAAAAACATTCAGTACTTC
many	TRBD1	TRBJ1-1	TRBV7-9	CASSQLQGYTEAFF	TGTGCCAGCAGCCAATTACAGGGGTACACTGAAGCTTTCTTT
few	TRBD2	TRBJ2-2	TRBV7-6	CASSLERGLVGGELLF	TGTGCCAGCAGCTTAGAGCGCGGACTAGTTGGCGGGGAGCTGCTTTTT
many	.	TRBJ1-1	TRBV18	CASSPGVRYTEAFF	TGTGCCAGCTCACCGGGGGTACGGTACACTGAAGCTTTCTTT
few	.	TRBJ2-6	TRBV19	CASSRWVGNSGANVLTF	TGTGCCAGTTCCCGTTGGGTCGGAAACTCTGGGGCCAACGTCCTGACTTTC
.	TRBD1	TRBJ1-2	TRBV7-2	CASSLTMGQRYGHTF	TGTGCCAGCAGCTTAACGATGGGACAGCGATATGGCCACACCTTC